This T cell receptor (beta chain) was sequenced during a study of shared clonotypes between healthy human individuals (dated by TCRdb to 2018 to 2021). Context from the whole study: The cohort comprised a couple of women and a few men aged 18 to 49 years. The study deeply sequenced blood TCR repertoires of about 5 healthy adults to estimate repertoire size and the extent of clonotype sharing between individuals. For each donor, CD4 naive and CD4 memory were each run on three plates, CD8 naive on two plates, and CD8 memory on one plate. To increase sequencing depth and limit assay-specific biases, different laboratories used diverse techniques to prepare libraries and sequence TCR repertoires. Leukapheresis yielded between about 0.9 and 10 billion PBMCs per donor.

A note on this clone: Its antigen is not yet known. Per-nucleotide qualities are absent, and no much larger clonotype sits a single base away.

The donors were healthy, HIV-negative adults with no recently reported acute infections or vaccinations. Every donor was a Caucasian adult residing in Nashville, Tennessee, USA. CD4+ T cells were enriched by magnetic negative selection, after which naive cells were positively selected on CD45RA and the negative fraction was taken as the memory subset. Blood was obtained by leukapheresis, after which PBMCs were separated by Ficoll-Histopaque density gradient centrifugation and cryopreserved in liquid nitrogen vapor phase. Purity and quantity of every magnetically sorted T cell population were checked by analytical flow cytometry. Genomic DNA was isolated from each sorted fraction and quantified by UV absorbance on a Nanodrop 2000c. What the study reported, not specific to this receptor: Even with the large sequencing depth, rarefaction of the sorted-subset datasets indicated that sequencing was incomplete. Pairwise subsampling led to the expectation that sequencing depth would affect the degree of clonotype sharing among donors. Across a handful of donors, about 5% of naive CD4, approximately 3.6% of naive CD8, around 2.5% of memory CD4, and over 0.35% of memory CD8 clonotypes were shared. Because the study included only a small number of donors, the genetic and exposure-history diversity represented was limited. Higher generation probabilities were observed for clonotypes shared by all four sorted-subset donors than for non-shared clonotypes. Sampling was restricted to blood, and TCR repertoires in tissues likely differ from the TCR repertoires found in blood. Larger estimated clonotype richness was generally found for naive subsets than for memory subsets.

TCR CDR3 regions were amplified from genomic DNA by multiplex PCR using the deep immunoSEQ assay. Genomic DNA extracted from each cell subset was distributed evenly over all wells of several immunoSEQ 96-well plates, and each plate served as one replicate. For sorted subsets, about 220 ng of genomic DNA, equivalent to some 30,000 T cell genomes, went into each replicate PCR. Purified libraries were quantified with a Qubit 3.0 fluorometer, sized on a Bioanalyzer 2100, and re-quantified with the KAPA Library Quantification kit. A separate single-read 150-cycle Illumina NextSeq 550 flow cell was used to sequence each immunoSEQ 96-well plate. The authors processed their data as follows. Because the immunoSEQ output held only junctional sequences and lacked quality scores, the filtering could not match the filtering applied to full-length reads. To assign V/J genes and CDR3, sequences were annotated using PyIR, a Python wrapper for IgBLAST v1.9, with IMGT germline references. Reads with weak V/J assignments (E-value above 1e-6), missing CDR3, stop codons, out-of-frame junctions, or ambiguous translated residues were removed. V3J clonotypes were defined as sequences sharing the same inferred V gene, J gene, and CDR3 amino acid sequence. To compute the percentage overlap between repertoires, the number of shared unique clonotypes was divided by the size of the smaller repertoire. Three approaches were used to assess repertoire richness: RTK rarefaction, the Chao1 estimator, and Recon v2.1 estimates of unobserved clonotypes. For all TCRbeta clonotypes obtained by the gDNA method from several donors, generation probabilities were computed with OLGA. TCRdb holds this immuneACCESS table with in-frame rearrangements only. Some clones are missing; in checked studies, unresolved V genes explain under half, and the rest has no known cause. The DNA gave D and trimming, while V, J and clone size come from that table. In this sample the table shows over a million clones, about three quarters of which occur a single time. About 1.5% of the sample rests with the top ten.

The specimen was memory CD4+ T cells sorted from blood. In light of the paper, this sample's cell subset or site label describes: CD45RA-negative fraction. This clonotype was obtained from a man between 18 and 35 years old in good health.

Here is the DNA: TGTGCTAGTGGTTTAGGGACAGGGGGCTGGGGCAATCAGCCCCAGCATTTT. Translated, it gives CASGLGTGGWGNQPQHF. This chain is built from TRBV12-5 and TRBJ1-5, with TRBD1 identical over 12 junction bases. The germline V gene yields LGHNT for CDR1 and FRNRAP for CDR2. The CDR3 measures 17 amino acids from cysteine to phenylalanine. Only the CDR3 DNA is retained, 51 bases long and in frame from the first base. Unmatched junction bases come to 5, with V trimmed by 3 bases and J by 2 bases.